The clone carrying this TCR beta chain has a handful of counts. This may be a read error: a much more frequent sequence differs by one nucleotide. Time point in this sample: newly diagnosed GD, antithyroid drugs for less than 3 months. The TCR library used RNA extracted from PBMCs. The sample originates from a study of regulatory T cells in long-lasting Graves disease. This CDR3 region has 17 residues. Between the trimmed V and J ends, which lost 2 bases and 6 bases, there was a span of 23 bases. CDR1 is LGHNT and CDR2 is FRNRAP in the germline V gene. Libraries of TCR beta came from iRepertoire HTBI primers plus Arm-PCR of CDR3 regions. One entry per CDR3 protein results from TCRdb running MiXCR on the multiplex PCR reads. The sample has about 530,000 distinct CDR3 sequences; 16% are singletons. These same records also appear under a second study, on T cells in Graves' hyperthyroidism and ophthalmopathy.

This chain uses TRBV12-5 with TRBJ2-7; the D gene could be TRBD1 or TRBD2 (5 bases each). The input for sequencing was peripheral blood mononuclear cells (PBMCs), taken at new diagnosis, from a patient treated with antithyroid drugs. The sequence was collected from a woman aged 40-65 years with Graves disease. The DNA of the CDR3 is TGTGCTAGTGGTTTGTGGCCGGGACCTCTGATAGGAATCGAGCAGTACTTC. Its protein product is CASGLWPGPLIGIEQYF.